This T cell receptor beta chain was documented in a study of cytomegalovirus exposure and HLA in healthy donors. The PCR had 60 Vbeta and 13 Jbeta primers. The assay was immunoSEQ multiplex PCR, and TCRdb's table has in-frame clones only and misses some. The table lists around 92,000 clones, about 85% of them singletons. Concerning this clone itself: Its target is not known.

V lost 0 bases to trimming and J lost 2 bases, with 8 bases between them. The CDR3 contains 15 residues. Germline V gene lookup returns CDR1 SGHRS and CDR2 YFSETQ. Study results and caveats: There were 164 TCR beta chains listed as cytomegalovirus-associated.

The sequence derives from a girl aged 2 to 9 in good health and CMV-seropositive. Material: PBMCs. The V gene is TRBV5-1, the J gene TRBJ2-2; tentatively, D is TRBD2 (5 bases). Here the CDR3 reads CASSLAPGNTGELFF. DNA for the CDR3: TGCGCCAGCAGCTTGGCTCCGGGAAACACCGGGGAGCTGTTTTTT. The full variable domain, rest sourced from reference TRBV5-1 and TRBJ2-2, is KAGVTQTPRYLIKTRGQQVTLSCSPISGHRSVSWYQQTPGQGLQFLFEYFSETQRNKGNFPGRFSGRQFSNSRSEMNVSTLELGDSALYLCASSLAPGNTGELFFGEGSRLTVL.